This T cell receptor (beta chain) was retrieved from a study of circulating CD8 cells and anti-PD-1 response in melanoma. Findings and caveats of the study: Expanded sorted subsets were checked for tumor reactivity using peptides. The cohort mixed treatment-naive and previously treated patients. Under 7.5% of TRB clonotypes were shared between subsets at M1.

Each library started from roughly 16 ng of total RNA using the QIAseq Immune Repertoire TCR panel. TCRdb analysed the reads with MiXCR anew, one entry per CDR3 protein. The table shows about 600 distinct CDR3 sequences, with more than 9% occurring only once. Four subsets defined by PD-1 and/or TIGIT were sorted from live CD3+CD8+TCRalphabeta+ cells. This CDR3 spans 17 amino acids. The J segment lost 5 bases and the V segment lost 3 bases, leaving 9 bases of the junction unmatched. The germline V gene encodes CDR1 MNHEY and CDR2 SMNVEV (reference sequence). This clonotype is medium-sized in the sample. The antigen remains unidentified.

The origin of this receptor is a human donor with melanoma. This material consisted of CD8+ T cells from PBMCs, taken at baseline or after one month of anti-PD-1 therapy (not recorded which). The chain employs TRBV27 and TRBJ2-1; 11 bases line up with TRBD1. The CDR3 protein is CASSFWRGQGADNEQFF. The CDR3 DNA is TGTGCCAGCAGTTTTTGGAGAGGACAGGGGGCCGACAATGAGCAGTTCTTC.